This TCR beta chain was found in a study of vaccination and CD4 T cells after COVID-19. Sequencing of DNA taken from cultured CD4+ T cells relied on the Oncomine TCR Beta short-read assay. A single record per CDR3 protein comes from TCRdb applying MiXCR to the PCR reads. Of approximately 8,000 distinct CDR3 sequences listed, 50% are singletons. Concerning this clonotype itself: The antigen remains undetermined.

Treatment noted: approximately nine-day PBMC culture with coronavirus spike peptide pools or control peptides (ViraFEST assay). Gathering of the CD4+ T cells, from the unexposed donor, took place before the COVID-19 pandemic (2011-2018). Sequencing used CD4+ T cells from blood, cultured in vitro. This clonotype originated in a human donor in good health.

DNA of the CDR3: TGCGCCAGCAGCCGGACCGGCTGGCAAGAGACCCAGTACTTC. As protein: CASSRTGWQETQYF. The V and J genes are TRBV5-1 and TRBJ2-5; unclear D gene. The V gene's germline CDR1 is SGHRS and CDR2 YFSETQ. Deletions cut 4 bases from V and 2 bases from J, with 12 bases between. This CDR3 comprises 14 residues.